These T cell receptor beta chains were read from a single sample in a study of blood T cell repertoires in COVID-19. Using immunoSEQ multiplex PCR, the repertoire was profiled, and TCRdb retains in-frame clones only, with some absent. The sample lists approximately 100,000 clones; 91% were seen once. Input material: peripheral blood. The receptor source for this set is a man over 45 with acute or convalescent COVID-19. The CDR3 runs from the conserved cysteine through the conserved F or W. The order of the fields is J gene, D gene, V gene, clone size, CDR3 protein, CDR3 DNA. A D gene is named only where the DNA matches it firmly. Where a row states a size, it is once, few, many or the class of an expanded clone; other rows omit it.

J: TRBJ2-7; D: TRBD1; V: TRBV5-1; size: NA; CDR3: CASSFGTGDLEQYF; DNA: TGCGCCAGCAGCTTCGGGACAGGGGATCTCGAGCAGTACTTC
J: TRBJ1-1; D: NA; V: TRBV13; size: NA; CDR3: CASSLGRRTEDTEAFF; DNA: TGTGCCAGCAGCTTAGGCCGGCGGACAGAGGACACTGAAGCTTTCTTT
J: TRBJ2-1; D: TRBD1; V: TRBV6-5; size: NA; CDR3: CASSYSPGTGGNEQFF; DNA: TGTGCCAGCAGTTACTCCCCCGGGACAGGGGGTAATGAGCAGTTCTTC
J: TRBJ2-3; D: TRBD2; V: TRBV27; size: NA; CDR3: CASSFGLALKDTQYF; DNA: TGTGCCAGCAGTTTTGGACTAGCGCTCAAGGATACGCAGTATTTT
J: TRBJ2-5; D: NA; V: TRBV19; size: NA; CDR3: CASSPGKETQYF; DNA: TGTGCCAGTAGCCCGGGAAAAGAGACCCAGTACTTC
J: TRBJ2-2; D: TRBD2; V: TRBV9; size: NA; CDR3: CASSVELALNTGELFF; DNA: TGTGCCAGCAGCGTAGAACTAGCGCTGAACACCGGGGAGCTGTTTTTT
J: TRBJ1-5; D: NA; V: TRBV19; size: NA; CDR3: CASSITKQGHQPQHF; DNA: TGTGCCAGTAGTATAACCAAACAGGGCCATCAGCCCCAGCATTTT
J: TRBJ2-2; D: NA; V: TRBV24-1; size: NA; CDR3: CATSDPGTPTGELFF; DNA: TGTGCCACCAGTGATCCCGGGACACCGACCGGGGAGCTGTTTTTT
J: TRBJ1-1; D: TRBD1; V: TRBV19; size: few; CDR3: CASSLTGGARTEAFF; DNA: TGTGCCAGTAGTCTTACAGGGGGCGCGAGGACTGAAGCTTTCTTT
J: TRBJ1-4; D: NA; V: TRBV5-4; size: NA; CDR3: CASSLDSPATNEKLFF; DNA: TGTGCCAGCAGCTTGGACAGTCCAGCAACTAATGAAAAACTGTTTTTT
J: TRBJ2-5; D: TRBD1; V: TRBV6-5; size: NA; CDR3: CASRVTGKKETQYF; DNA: TGTGCCAGCAGGGTGACAGGGAAAAAAGAGACCCAGTACTTC
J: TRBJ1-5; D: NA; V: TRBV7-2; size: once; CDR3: CASSLGHNQPQHF; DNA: TGTGCCAGCAGCTTGGGACACAATCAGCCCCAGCATTTT
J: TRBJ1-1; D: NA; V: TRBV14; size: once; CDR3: CASSQVGHMNTEAFF; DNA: TGTGCCAGCAGCCAAGTTGGACACATGAACACTGAAGCTTTCTTT
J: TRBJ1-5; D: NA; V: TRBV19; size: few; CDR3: CASNQQGHSNQPQHF; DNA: TGTGCCAGTAATCAACAGGGACATAGCAATCAGCCCCAGCATTTT
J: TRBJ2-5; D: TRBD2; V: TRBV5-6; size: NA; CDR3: CASSLFLSGNPRETQYF; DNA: TGTGCCAGCAGCTTGTTCCTAAGCGGGAACCCTCGAGAGACCCAGTACTTC
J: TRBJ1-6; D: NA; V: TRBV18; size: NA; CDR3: CASSPRVLLNSPLHF; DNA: TGTGCCAGCTCACCGCGGGTCCTTTTGAATTCACCCCTCCACTTT
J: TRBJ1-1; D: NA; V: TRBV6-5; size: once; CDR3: CASRRGNTEAFF; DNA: TGTGCCAGCAGGCGGGGGAACACTGAAGCTTTCTTT
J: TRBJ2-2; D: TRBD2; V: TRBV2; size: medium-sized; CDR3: CASSVGGSGELFF; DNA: TGTGCCAGCAGTGTCGGGGGGTCCGGGGAGCTGTTTTTT
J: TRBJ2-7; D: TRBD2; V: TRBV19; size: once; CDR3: CASSIGRDGTTEQYF; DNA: TGTGCCAGTAGTATAGGTCGGGACGGGACTACCGAGCAGTACTTC
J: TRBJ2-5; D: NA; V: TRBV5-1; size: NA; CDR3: CASSLRGGPQETQYF; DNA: TGCGCCAGCAGCTTACGCGGGGGCCCACAAGAGACCCAGTACTTC
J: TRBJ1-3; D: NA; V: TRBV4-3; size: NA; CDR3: CASSQADRTYGNTIYF; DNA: TGCGCCAGCAGCCAAGCCGACAGGACTTATGGAAACACCATATATTTT
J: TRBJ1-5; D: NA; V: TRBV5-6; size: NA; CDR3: CASSPAGNQPQHF; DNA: TGTGCCAGCAGCCCCGCGGGCAATCAGCCCCAGCATTTT
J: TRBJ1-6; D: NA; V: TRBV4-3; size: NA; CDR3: CASSLNLGASPLHF; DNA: TGCGCCAGCAGCCTAAACCTGGGGGCATCACCCCTCCACTTT